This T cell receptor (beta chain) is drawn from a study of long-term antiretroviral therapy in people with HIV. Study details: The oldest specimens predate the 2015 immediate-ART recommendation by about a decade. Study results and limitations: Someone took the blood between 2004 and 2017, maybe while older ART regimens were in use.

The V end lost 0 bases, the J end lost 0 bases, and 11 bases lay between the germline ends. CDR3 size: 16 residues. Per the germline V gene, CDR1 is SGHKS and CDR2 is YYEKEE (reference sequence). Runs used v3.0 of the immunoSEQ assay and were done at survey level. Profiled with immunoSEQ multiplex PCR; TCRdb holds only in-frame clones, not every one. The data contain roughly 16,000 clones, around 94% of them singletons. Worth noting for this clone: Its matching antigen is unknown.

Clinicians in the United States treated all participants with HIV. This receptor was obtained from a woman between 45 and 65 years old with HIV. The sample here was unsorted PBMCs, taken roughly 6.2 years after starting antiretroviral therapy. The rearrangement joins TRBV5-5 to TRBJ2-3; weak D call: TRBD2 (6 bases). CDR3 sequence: CASSLELALSTDTQYF. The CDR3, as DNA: TGTGCCAGCAGCTTGGAACTAGCCCTTAGCACAGATACGCAGTATTTT.